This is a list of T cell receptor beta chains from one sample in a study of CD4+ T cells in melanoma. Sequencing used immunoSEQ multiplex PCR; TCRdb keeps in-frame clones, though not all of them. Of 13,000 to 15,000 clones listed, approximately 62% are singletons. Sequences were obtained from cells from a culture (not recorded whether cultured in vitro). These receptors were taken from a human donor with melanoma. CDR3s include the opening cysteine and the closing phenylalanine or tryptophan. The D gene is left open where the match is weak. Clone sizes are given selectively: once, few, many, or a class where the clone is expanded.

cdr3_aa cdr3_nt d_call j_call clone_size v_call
CASSLAGSQRTQYF TGTGCCAGCAGCTTAGCTGGCAGTCAAAGGACCCAGTACTTC . TRBJ2-5 . TRBV7-6
CAWEGDRYGYTF TGTGCCTGGGAAGGGGATCGGTATGGCTACACCTTC . TRBJ1-2 medium-sized TRBV30
CASSDSRIGGYTDTQYF TGTGCCAGTAGTGACTCGAGGATAGGCGGTTACACAGATACGCAGTATTTT . TRBJ2-3 . TRBV19
CASSKLGTAAIQYF TGTGCCAGCAGTAAATTGGGGACTGCCGCAATTCAGTACTTC . TRBJ2-4 . TRBV2
CASSPDRAYEQYF TGTGCCAGCAGCCCGGACAGAGCCTACGAGCAGTACTTC . TRBJ2-7 . TRBV7-3
CAIRTPIGGYTF TGTGCCATTCGGACCCCCATCGGGGGCTACACCTTC . TRBJ1-2 . TRBV6-6
CASPDSSYEQYF TGTGCCAGCCCTGACAGTTCCTACGAGCAGTACTTC . TRBJ2-7 medium-sized TRBV6-1
CASSQGLLAGGTYEQYF TGTGCCAGCAGCCAAGGACTGCTAGCGGGGGGGACCTACGAGCAGTACTTC TRBD2 TRBJ2-7 . TRBV14
CASTAIQASNQPQHF TGTGCCAGCACCGCAATACAGGCAAGCAATCAGCCCCAGCATTTT . TRBJ1-5 . TRBV6-1
CASSLDGTGLSYGYTF TGCGCCAGCAGCTTGGATGGGACAGGGCTCTCCTATGGCTACACCTTC TRBD1 TRBJ1-2 few TRBV5-1
CASSRQTGNTGELFF TGTGCCAGCAGCCGACAGACTGGGAACACCGGGGAGCTGTTTTTT . TRBJ2-2 . TRBV4-2
CASSLGYGYTF TGTGCCAGCAGCTTGGGATATGGCTACACCTTC . TRBJ1-2 . TRBV5-6
CASSQGGGWNTEAFF TGTGCCAGCAGCCAAGGGGGGGGATGGAACACTGAAGCTTTCTTT . TRBJ1-1 . TRBV14
CASSTRPTGVDQPQHF TGTGCCAGCAGCACACGCCCGACAGGGGTTGATCAGCCCCAGCATTTT TRBD1 TRBJ1-5 . TRBV11-3
CASGIIGTTLLNTGELFF TGCGCCAGCGGAATTATCGGGACAACCCTCCTTAACACCGGGGAGCTGTTTTTT . TRBJ2-2 . TRBV5-1
CASREGMEQYF TGTGCCAGCAGAGAGGGGATGGAGCAGTACTTC . TRBJ2-7 . TRBV2